The 3 T cell receptor beta chains below come from one sample, sequenced in a study of blood T cell repertoires in COVID-19. Only in-frame clones appear in the TCRdb table, and some are missing; sequencing was by immunoSEQ multiplex PCR. The sample contains fewer than 300,000 clones, less than 90% of which appear only once. The sequencing input was peripheral blood. Receptors originate from an older woman with active or convalescent COVID-19.

The chain links TRBV14 to TRBJ2-3; 7 positions agree with TRBD2. The germline V gene encodes CDR1 SGHDN and CDR2 FVKESK. This CDR3 is built from 15 residues. The V segment lost 3 bases and the J segment 2 bases; nucleotides outside the gene matches: 5. In DNA form, the CDR3 reads TGTGCCAGCAGCCAGGCTAGCGGCCTCACAGATACGCAGTATTTT. Translated: CASSQASGLTDTQYF.

The chain joins TRBV9 to TRBJ2-7; 7 nucleotides align to TRBD1. This CDR3 contains 16 residues. In germline, CDR1 is SGDLS, CDR2 YYNGEE. Trimming at V came to 4 bases and at J to 1 base, leaving 11 bases not matched to a gene. CDR3 coding DNA: TGTGCCAGCAGCCCCCACCGGGACAGTTTTTCCTACGAGCAGTACTTC. Translated: CASSPHRDSFSYEQYF.

This clone occurred a few times. V is TRBV19 and J is TRBJ2-7, with 11 nucleotides matching TRBD1. J was trimmed by 5 bases and V by 5 bases; bases with no gene match: 8. Germline loops: CDR1 LNHDA, CDR2 SQIVND (reference sequence). This CDR3 contains 15 residues. The CDR3 region is CASSSTGTGGHEQYF. In DNA, the CDR3 is TGTGCCAGTAGTTCGACCGGGACAGGGGGACACGAGCAGTACTTC.